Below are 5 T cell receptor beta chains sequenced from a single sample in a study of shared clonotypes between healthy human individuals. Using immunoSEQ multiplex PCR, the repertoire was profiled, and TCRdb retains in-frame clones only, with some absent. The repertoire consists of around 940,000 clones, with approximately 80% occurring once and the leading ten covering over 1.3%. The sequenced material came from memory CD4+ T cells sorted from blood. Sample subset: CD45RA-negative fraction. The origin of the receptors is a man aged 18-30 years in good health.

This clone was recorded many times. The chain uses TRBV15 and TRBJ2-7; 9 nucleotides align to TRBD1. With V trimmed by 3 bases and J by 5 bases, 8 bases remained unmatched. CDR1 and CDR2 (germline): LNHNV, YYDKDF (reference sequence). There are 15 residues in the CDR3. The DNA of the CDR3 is TGTGCCACCAGCAGTGGCGGGACAGGGAACCACGAGCAGTACTTC. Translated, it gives CATSSGGTGNHEQYF.

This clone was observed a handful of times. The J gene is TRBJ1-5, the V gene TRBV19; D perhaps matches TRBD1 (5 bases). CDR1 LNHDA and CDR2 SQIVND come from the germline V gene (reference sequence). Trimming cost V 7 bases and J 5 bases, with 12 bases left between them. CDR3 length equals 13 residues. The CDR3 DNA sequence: TGTGCCAGTACCCTGGGAGGGGATCAGCCCCAGCATTTT. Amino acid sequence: CASTLGGDQPQHF.

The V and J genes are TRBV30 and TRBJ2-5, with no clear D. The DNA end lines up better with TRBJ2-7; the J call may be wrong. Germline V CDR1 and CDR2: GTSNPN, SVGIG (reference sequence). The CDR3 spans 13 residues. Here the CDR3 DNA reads TGTGCCTGGACAAAACAGTTAAACTACGAGCAGTACTTC. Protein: CAWTKQLNYEQYF.

CDR3 DNA sequence: TGTGCCTGGACCACGGGGGGAACCTACGAGCAGTACTTC. It specifies CAWTTGGTYEQYF. The rearrangement joins TRBV30 to TRBJ2-7, with 7 positions matching TRBD2. The length of the CDR3 is 13 residues. Looked up from germline, CDR1 is GTSNPN and CDR2 is SVGIG (reference sequence). Unmatched junction bases numbered 5, after V lost 4 bases and J lost 2 bases.

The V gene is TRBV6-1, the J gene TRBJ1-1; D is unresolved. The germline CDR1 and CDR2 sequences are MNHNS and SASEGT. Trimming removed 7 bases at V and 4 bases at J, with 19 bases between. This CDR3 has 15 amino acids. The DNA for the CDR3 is TGTGCCAGCACCCATCAGAGCCGGATTGGCACTGAAGCTTTCTTT. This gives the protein CASTHQSRIGTEAFF.